Here is one T cell receptor beta chain with its context. This clonotype was observed a few times. The target of this receptor is not known. No quality values exist for individual bases; no much larger clone is one base distant. This specimen belongs to a study of T cell repertoires in cytomegalovirus infection (dated by TCRdb to the late 2010s). With regard to the full study: Recently identified HLA-C-restricted CMV epitopes, whose presentation resists viral immunomodulation, were targeted by peptide stimulations together with well-studied HLA-B-restricted epitopes. Donor HLA type was relevant to the analysis, because carriage of CMV infection together with the matching HLA type was indicated by public TCR beta signatures. Broad study findings and their caveats: In both this cohort and an independent approximately 370-donor cohort, the cumulative frequency of public TCR beta family members distinguished carriers of CMV infection plus the relevant HLA type. In the ex vivo response, HLA-C-restricted CMV-specific TCR beta clonotypes were dominant, and in two of eight donors the single most frequent clonotype came from this HLA-C-restricted group.

Deletion took 8 bases off V and 5 bases off J, with a span of 15 bases between the germline ends. The CDR3 spans 14 residues, from the cysteine through the phenylalanine. The only DNA kept is the CDR3, 42 bases in frame from the first base. The CDR1 and CDR2 encoded by the germline V gene (reference sequence) are SEHNR and FQNEAQ. Instrument used: Illumina HiSeq 1500. The raw public data were reprocessed by TCRdb itself: fastp quality trimming at Q25, MiXCR clonotype calling, in-frame beta chains only. A single entry per CDR3 protein holds the most common genes and DNA from its merged rows. The sample table holds fewer than 1,000,000 distinct CDR3 sequences, of which more than 25% were seen once. The ten largest clones capture 11% to 15% of the sample. The meaning of the sample's treatment or condition label: in vitro stimulation with specific CMV peptide epitopes to enrich CMV-specific T cells.

The clonotype was recovered from a human donor in good health (CMV status not recorded). Some clones in this sample may be carry-over from other donors' samples. The material sequenced was cultured CD8+ T cells from PBMCs, taken from culture after CMV antigen stimulation. In this chain, TRBV7-9 is recombined with TRBJ2-2, with the D gene call left open. The CDR3 region has the sequence CASFRPVVTGELFF. Read as DNA, the sequence is TGTGCCAGCTTTAGGCCGGTTGTTACCGGGGAGCTGTTTTTT.